This T cell receptor (beta chain) is drawn from a study of Ad26.COV2.S vaccination and SARS-CoV-2 variants (dated by TCRdb to the early 2020s). Some background on the complete study: Donors in the vaccine arm were drawn from COV1001, a phase I-IIa trial of Ad26.COV2.S in healthy adults that was multicentre, randomized, double-blind and placebo-controlled. Investigators did not know the trial group allocation while performing experiments and assessing outcomes. The specificity and breadth of SARS-CoV-2-reactive T cell receptors after Ad26.COV2.S vaccination were assessed by TCRbeta repertoire sequencing. Dosing of Ad26.COV2.S was intramuscular, at either 5x10^10 or 1x10^11 viral particles, delivered as one shot or as two shots spaced 56 days apart. Trial participants were randomized into five groups of five, in which low-dose or high-dose Ad26.COV2.S was given once or twice, or placebo was given on both occasions. The TCR-sequenced set comprised approximately 30 samples: approximately 20 Ad26.COV2.S vaccine recipients, 5 placebo recipients and 8 SARS-CoV-2 convalescent individuals.

For this clone: Its recognized antigen is unknown. One base away there is no much larger clone; base qualities are not given.

TCRbeta CDR3 regions were sequenced with the immunoSEQ Assay. After extraction, genomic DNA underwent amplification by bias-controlled multiplex PCR, followed by high-throughput sequencing. In the source study's methods: To quantify the absolute abundance of every unique TCRbeta CDR3 region, sequences were collapsed and filtered. T cell fraction was estimated by normalizing TCRbeta template counts to usable DNA, with usable DNA measured through amplification of reference genes found in all nucleated cells. Repertoire TCRs were annotated as SARS-CoV-2-specific by exact matching of V gene, CDR3 amino acid sequence and J gene to a known reactive TCR set. The reference SARS-CoV-2 TCR set came from MIRA and was filtered for enrichment in COVID-19-positive ImmuneCODE repertoires, removing public or cross-reactive TCRs. Drawing on the MIRA antigens, annotated TCRs were analysed further at the level of specific ORF or position within ORF. Depth was the summed frequency of annotated unique rearrangements, while breadth was defined as annotated unique rearrangements over total unique productive rearrangements. Two-sided Wilcoxon rank-sum tests were used to compare TCR breadth between groups. The table comes from immuneACCESS by way of TCRdb, which keeps in-frame sequences with V and J called. Part of the clones is missing from these tables; in studies checked, under half for an unresolved V gene and the rest for unknown reasons. D and trimming come from the DNA, and the V and J calls and clone size come from that table. The sample table shows about half a million clones, and 80% to 90% are seen once. The biggest ten clones account for 1.5% to 2% of the sample.

What the work shows at the level of the full study, not this receptor alone: The authors noted that total T cell responses may have been underestimated by the TCR breadth and depth analyses. Higher spike-specific TCR breadth was observed in Ad26.COV2.S recipients than in placebo recipients (P = 0.0014). Comparing responses between vaccine doses or regimens was not something the study was powered to do. Substantial breadth of spike-specific CD8+ and CD4+ T cell responses was reported after vaccination. Vaccine and placebo recipients had comparable non-spike TCR breadth, which fits with the vaccine containing only spike.

The intended sense of this specimen's treatment or condition label: 15 to 20 received Ad26.COV2.S at low or high dose, single or two shots; five or six received placebo; per-sample allocation not given. Repertoires of vaccine and placebo recipients were sequenced from samples collected on day 63 after the first injection. Cohort 1b enrolled 20 to 30 adults aged 18-55 years at a single site in Boston, USA, between 29 July and 7 August 2020. Ad26.COV2.S was a replication-incompetent adenovirus type 26 vector expressing a prefusion-stabilized SARS-CoV-2 spike protein from the original Wuhan strain. V is cut by 0 bases and J by 0 bases, and the space between the germline ends is 18 bases. CDR1 and CDR2 are read off the germline V gene (reference sequence) as LNHNV and YYDKDF. Spanning cysteine to phenylalanine, the CDR3 consists of 19 amino acids. This entry keeps only the CDR3 DNA: 57 bases, framed from base 1.

The sample here was peripheral blood, taken in a trial of Ad26.COV2.S vaccine versus placebo. This clonotype originated in a person between 18 and 59 years old who received the Ad26.COV2.S COVID-19 vaccine or a placebo. The rearrangement combines TRBV15 with TRBJ1-3; a weak D assignment points to TRBD1 (6 bases agree). The bases read TGTGCCACCAGCAGAGAGTCAGGGGACCGATTATACTCTGGAAACACCATATATTTT. It translates as CATSRESGDRLYSGNTIYF.